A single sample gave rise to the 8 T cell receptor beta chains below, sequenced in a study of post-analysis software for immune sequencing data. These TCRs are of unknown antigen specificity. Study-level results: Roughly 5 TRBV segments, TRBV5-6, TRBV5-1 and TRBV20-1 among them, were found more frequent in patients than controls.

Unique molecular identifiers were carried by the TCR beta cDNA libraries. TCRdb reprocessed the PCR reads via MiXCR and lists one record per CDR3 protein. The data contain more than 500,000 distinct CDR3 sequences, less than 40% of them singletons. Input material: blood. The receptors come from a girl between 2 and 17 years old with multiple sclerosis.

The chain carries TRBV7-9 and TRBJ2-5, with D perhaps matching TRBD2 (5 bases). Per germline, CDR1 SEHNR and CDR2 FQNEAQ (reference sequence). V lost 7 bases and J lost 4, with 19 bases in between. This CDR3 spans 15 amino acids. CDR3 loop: CASTVFWERGETQYF. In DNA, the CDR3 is TGTGCCAGCACCGTATTCTGGGAGCGCGGAGAGACCCAGTACTTC.

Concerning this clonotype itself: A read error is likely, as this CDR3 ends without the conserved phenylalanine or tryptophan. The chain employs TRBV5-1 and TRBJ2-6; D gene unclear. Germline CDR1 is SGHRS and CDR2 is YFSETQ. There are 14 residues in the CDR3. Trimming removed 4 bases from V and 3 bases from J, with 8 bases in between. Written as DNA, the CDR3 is TGCGCCAGCAGCAACGACGGTGGGGCCAACGTCCTGACTTGC. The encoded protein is CASSNDGGANVLTC.

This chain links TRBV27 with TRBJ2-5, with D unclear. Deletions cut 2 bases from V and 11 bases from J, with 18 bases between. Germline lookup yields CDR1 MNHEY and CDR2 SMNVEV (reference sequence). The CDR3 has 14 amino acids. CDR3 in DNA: TGTGCCAGCAGTTTAGGGCCAATTTCCAATGAGCAGTACTTC. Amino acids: CASSLGPISNEQYF.

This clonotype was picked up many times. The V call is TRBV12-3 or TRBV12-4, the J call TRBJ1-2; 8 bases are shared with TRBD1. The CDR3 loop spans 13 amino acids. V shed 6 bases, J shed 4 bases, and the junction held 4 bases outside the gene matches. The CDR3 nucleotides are TGTGCCAGCAGCCCCGACAGGGGCTATGGCTACACCTTC. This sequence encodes CASSPDRGYGYTF.

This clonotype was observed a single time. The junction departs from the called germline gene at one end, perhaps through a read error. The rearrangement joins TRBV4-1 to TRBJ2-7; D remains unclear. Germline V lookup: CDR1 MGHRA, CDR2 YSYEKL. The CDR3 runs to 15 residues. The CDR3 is CASSPQRGSPYERYF. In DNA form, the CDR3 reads TGCGCCAGCAGCCCACAGCGCGGCAGTCCCTACGAGCGGTACTTC.

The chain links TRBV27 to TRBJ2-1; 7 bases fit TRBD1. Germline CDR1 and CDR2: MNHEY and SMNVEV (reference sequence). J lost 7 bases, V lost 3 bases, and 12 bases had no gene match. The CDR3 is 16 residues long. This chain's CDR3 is CASSFYPPGQTNEQFF. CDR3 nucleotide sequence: TGTGCCAGCAGTTTTTATCCCCCGGGACAGACTAATGAGCAGTTCTTC.

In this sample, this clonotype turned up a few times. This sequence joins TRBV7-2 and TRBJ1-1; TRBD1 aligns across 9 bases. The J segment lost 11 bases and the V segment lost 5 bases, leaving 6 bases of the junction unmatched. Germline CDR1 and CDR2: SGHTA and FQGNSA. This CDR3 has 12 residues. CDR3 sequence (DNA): TGTGCCAGCAGCCTAGGACAGGGGAACGCTTTCTTT. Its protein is CASSLGQGNAFF.

The CDR3 DNA follows: TGCAGTGCTAGAGCCGGACGGGAAACCTATAATTCACCCCTCCACTTT. Its protein product is CSARAGRETYNSPLHF. The rearrangement joins TRBV20-1 to TRBJ1-6; D remains ambiguous. V was cut by 1 base and J by 2 bases, with 12 bases left in between. This CDR3 is 16 amino acids long. In germline, CDR1 is DFQATT, CDR2 SNEGSKA (reference sequence).